This TCR beta chain is from a study of T-cell memory formation after mild COVID-19. In the study overall: Most TCR clusters belonged to a single donor.

In regard to this clonotype: Its antigen is undetermined.

Looked up from germline, CDR1 is SGHTS and CDR2 is YDEGEE. CDR3 size: 14 residues. Between the trimmed V and J ends, which lost 1 base and 7 bases, there was a span of 9 bases. Study-wide results and caveats: CD4+ bias marked clones expanding day 15 to 37, unlike balanced contracting clones. Cross-reactive memory apparently joined, as some responding clones appeared in pre-infection memory.

Constant-segment primers were used for 5'RACE, and the resulting TCR alpha and TCR beta cDNA libraries carried sample barcodes and UMIs. MiXCR was run by TCRdb on the 5' RACE reads, yielding one entry per CDR3 protein. This sample has 400,000 or so distinct CDR3 sequences, with roughly 21% found just once. This clonotype originated in an adult woman who had mild COVID-19 (a few samples of this study predate the infection). Cell type and time point are not known. The specimen sequenced was PBMCs or a T cell subset sorted from them (not recorded which). This sequence joins TRBV5-8 and TRBJ1-6, with D maybe TRBD1 (5 bases). For the CDR3, the DNA is TGTGCCAGCAGCTTGTTCGGGGCAAATTCACCCCTCCACTTT. Its protein product is CASSLFGANSPLHF. The whole variable domain, remainder taken from reference TRBV5-8 and TRBJ1-6, is EAGVTQSPTHLIKTRGQQATLRCSPISGHTSVYWYQQALGLGLQFLLWYDEGEERNRGNFPPRFSGRQFPNYSSELNVNALELEDSALYLCASSLFGANSPLHFGNGTRLTVT.